This TCR beta chain was identified in a study of blood T cell repertoires in COVID-19. In the study overall: Samples of COVID-19 (acute and convalescent) were obtained from the United States, Italy and Spain. T cells, B-cell-depleted T cells, or PBMCs supplied cDNA or gDNA.

Each participant's cohort was designated according to participant-reported clinical history. Authors' analysis steps: For nucleated cells, counts were estimated from reference gene primer amplification. Sequencing used immunoSEQ multiplex PCR; TCRdb keeps in-frame clones, though not all of them. The V and J calls and the clone size are those of that table, but D and trimming were determined from the DNA. Of about 430,000 clones in the sample, roughly 90% were seen once. The CDR3 runs to 13 residues. CDR1 and CDR2 (germline): MDHEN, SYDVKM. V lost 6 bases and J lost 4; bases outside the gene matches: 4.

This receptor was identified in a woman between 18 and 29 years old who had been exposed to COVID-19. The J gene is TRBJ2-5, the V gene TRBV28; 8 nucleotides agree with TRBD2. The sample comprised PBMCs or T cells enriched from blood (not recorded which). For the CDR3, the DNA is TGTGCCAGCAGCTTCGGGGGGGTAGAGACCCAGTACTTC. Translating it yields CASSFGGVETQYF.